A selection of T cell receptor beta chains follows, all from one sample in a study of CD8 T cells in Susac syndrome. In TCRdb, the immunoSEQ multiplex PCR reads were re-called with MiXCR into one record per CDR3 protein. The table records 200,000 to 250,000 distinct CDR3 sequences, around 93% of them present only once. Sequencing was done on a sample of CD4+ T cells from PBMCs. These receptors were obtained from a human donor with Susac syndrome. CDR3s include the opening cysteine and the closing phenylalanine or tryptophan. Each record gives: V gene, J gene, CDR3 protein.

>TRBV5-4|TRBJ2-2
CASSPGQGLTGELFF
>TRBV11-2|TRBJ2-3
CASSFDGLGTDTQYF
>TRBV12-3/TRBV12-4|TRBJ1-2
CASTLGQGENGYTF
>TRBV6-2/TRBV6-3|TRBJ2-3
CASSLPDGGDTQYF
>TRBV29-1|TRBJ2-1
CSVVSRDSYNEQFF
>TRBV6-2/TRBV6-3|TRBJ2-3
CASRNGQGRTDTQYF
>TRBV30|TRBJ1-1
CAWSSGGPNTEAFF
>TRBV7-2|TRBJ1-5
CASSPLTGGRQPQHF
>TRBV28|TRBJ1-2
CASIQSSPGVYGYTF
>TRBV10-3|TRBJ2-1
CAIRSTASYNEQFF
>TRBV4-2|TRBJ2-7
CASSSGATEQYF
>TRBV5-6|TRBJ2-7
CASSLSFRYRGTYEQYF
>TRBV7-2|TRBJ2-6
CASSPLTGGANVLTF
>TRBV12-3/TRBV12-4|TRBJ1-2
CASEVANYGYTF
>TRBV12-3/TRBV12-4|TRBJ2-5
CASSPAGPSLAQYF
>TRBV5-4|TRBJ2-6
CAGTSSGANVLTF
>TRBV20-1|TRBJ1-1
CSARRDRWAQVGTEAFF
>TRBV5-4|TRBJ2-7
CASSSDRLGPLVAYEQYF
>TRBV23-1|TRBJ1-2
CASSQSGREDGYTF
>TRBV20-1|TRBJ2-1
CSASYGTPYEQFF
>TRBV20-1|TRBJ1-3
CSARDLGATGNTIYF
>TRBV10-3|TRBJ2-1
CAISEGGNYNEQFF
>TRBV11-2|TRBJ2-2
CASSFSGGANTGELFF
>TRBV6-2/TRBV6-3|TRBJ1-1
CASSYGDRLNTEAFF
>TRBV9|TRBJ1-4
CASSPRSAGEEKLFF
>TRBV6-2/TRBV6-3|TRBJ2-5
CASSLDRQGAQYF
>TRBV30|TRBJ2-5
CAWRPVGETQYF
>TRBV30|TRBJ2-2
CAWSVAPNTGELFF
>TRBV27|TRBJ2-3
CASSPRQTSTDTQYF
>TRBV5-4|TRBJ2-2
CASRPTGTSTGELFF
>TRBV20-1|TRBJ2-5
CSANPGHQETQYF
>TRBV6-4|TRBJ1-5
CASSEGGSQPQHF